These 2 T cell receptor beta chains were all obtained from the same sample, sequenced in a study of shared clonotypes between healthy human individuals. TCRdb's copy holds only in-frame clones and misses some; the assay was immunoSEQ multiplex PCR. The sample consists of 450,000 to 650,000 clones, around three quarters of them appearing once. Sequenced sample: PBMCs. These TCRs come from a woman aged 40-49 years in good health. Some clones in this sample may be carry-over from other donors' samples.

CDR3 nucleotide sequence: TGCGCCAGCAGCCCCGGGGGACCTCTCAGGGGCCACGAGCAGTACTTC. This translates into CASSPGGPLRGHEQYF. The V call is TRBV5-1, the J call TRBJ2-7; D may correspond to TRBD1 or TRBD2 (6 bases each). The CDR3 length is 16 residues. Germline assignment: CDR1 SGHRS and CDR2 YFSETQ. The V and J ends lost 4 bases and 5 bases respectively, with 22 bases between them.

With respect to this clone: In this CDR3 the conserved last residue, phenylalanine or tryptophan, is missing, so a read error is likely. The chain has TRBV2 and TRBJ2-7, with D possibly being TRBD1 or TRBD2 (5 bases each). Germline CDR1 SNHLY, CDR2 FYNNEI. The V gene lost 7 bases and the J gene lost 0 bases, with 16 bases spanning the gap. There are 15 residues in the CDR3. In nucleotides, the CDR3 is TGTGCCAGCACGGGGAGAGGGACCGTCTCCTACGAGCAGTACTCC. Its protein product is CASTGRGTVSYEQYS.